The rows below give T cell receptor beta chains drawn from one sample of a study of blood T cell repertoires in COVID-19. TCRdb's copy holds only in-frame clones and misses some; the assay was immunoSEQ multiplex PCR. The sample shows around 130,000 clones, about 85% of them seen only once. The specimen was peripheral blood. The receptors were gathered from a human donor with COVID-19, enrolled during active disease. The donor label of this sample is uncertain. Each CDR3 is given with its conserved first and last residue.

j_call v_call cdr3_aa
TRBJ2-1 TRBV30 CAWSEGQGRLQFF
TRBJ2-3 TRBV7-9 CASSLGQGGADTQYF
TRBJ1-2 TRBV3-1/TRBV3-2 CASSQDSRGTNYGYTF
TRBJ2-5 TRBV15 CATRGRDALAETQYF
TRBJ2-2 TRBV7-3 CASSPQGLAEAGELFF
TRBJ2-3 TRBV12-3/TRBV12-4 CASSFGADTQYF
TRBJ1-1 TRBV4-1 CASSQDRGSEAFF
TRBJ1-3 TRBV19 CASSRGTGGNTIYF
TRBJ2-2 TRBV4-2 CASSQAGAGELFF
TRBJ1-3 TRBV28 CASSVQGRNTIYF
TRBJ2-7 TRBV4-1 CASSPAFRDIAYEQYF
TRBJ1-3 TRBV5-6 CASTREGAGNTIYF
TRBJ2-6 TRBV11-2 CASSPGYSGANVLTF
TRBJ2-5 TRBV5-1 CASSLARGGGPGETQYF
TRBJ1-3 TRBV5-6 CASSPGPSGNTIYF
TRBJ1-5 TRBV3-1/TRBV3-2 CASSQNSGKGNQPQHF
TRBJ2-6 TRBV18 CASSPLDTGSGANVLTF
TRBJ1-4 TRBV19 CASSRQGYPPDEKLFF